The 29 T cell receptor beta chains in this list originate from one sample, sequenced in a study of long-term antiretroviral therapy in people with HIV. The immunoSEQ assay was v3.0, run at survey level. Profiled with immunoSEQ multiplex PCR; TCRdb holds only in-frame clones, not every one. Of around 32,000 clones listed, 95% to 98% are singletons. Sequences were derived from unsorted PBMCs, sampled 7.6 years after starting antiretroviral therapy. The receptors shown here come from a man younger than 45 with HIV.

V is TRBV4-1 and J is TRBJ1-1; possibly TRBD1 for D (5 bases). Trimming removed 0 bases from V and 4 bases from J, with 12 bases in between. This CDR3 is 15 amino acids long. CDR1 and CDR2 from the germline V gene are MGHRA and YSYEKL. This chain's CDR3 is CASSQDERTITEAFF. CDR3 bases: TGCGCCAGCAGCCAAGATGAAAGGACAATCACTGAAGCTTTCTTT.

The J gene is TRBJ1-2, the V gene TRBV27; D unclear. Germline CDR1 and CDR2: MNHEY and SMNVEV (reference sequence). V was pared by 5 bases and J by 0 bases, with 13 bases between. The CDR3 totals 15 residues. CDR3 loop: CASSPATKANYGYTF. The CDR3 DNA reads TGTGCCAGCAGTCCCGCGACAAAGGCTAACTATGGCTACACCTTC.

The rearrangement joins TRBV7-2 to TRBJ2-1, with D tentatively TRBD1 (6 bases). The CDR3 spans 15 residues. V was pared by 3 bases and J by 1 base, with 10 bases between. CDR1 and CDR2 (germline): SGHTA, FQGNSA. The DNA for the CDR3 is TGTGCCAGCAGCTTCAGGGGCGGATCCTACAATGAGCAGTTCTTC. Its protein product is CASSFRGGSYNEQFF.

On this clone itself: One end of the junction varies from germline; a read error may be responsible. V gene TRBV7-7 combines with J gene TRBJ1-2; unclear D gene. CDR1 is SSHAT, CDR2 FNYEAQ, per germline (reference sequence). The CDR3 sequence is 12 residues long. In nucleotides, the CDR3 is TGTGCTAGCAGCGGGTTCGGCTATGGCTACACCTTC. This gives the protein CASSGFGYGYTF.

The V gene is TRBV5-4, the J gene TRBJ1-1; D might be TRBD1 (6 bases). This CDR3 region has 14 residues. CDR1 is SGHNT and CDR2 is YYREEE in the germline V gene (reference sequence). V lost 0 bases to trimming and J lost 4 bases, with 10 bases between them. This CDR3 reads CASSLVGGLTEAFF. The CDR3 region has the DNA TGTGCCAGCAGCTTGGTAGGGGGTCTCACTGAAGCTTTCTTT.

The rearrangement links TRBV7-3 to TRBJ2-7; 8 nucleotides match TRBD2. Germline V gene sequence: CDR1 SGHTA, CDR2 FQGTGA. The CDR3 extends over 14 amino acids. The trim removed 5 bases at V and 3 bases at J, leaving 6 bases unmatched. CDR3 in DNA: TGTGCCAGCAGCCTTCAAGCGGGGGACTACGAGCAGTACTTC. It yields the protein CASSLQAGDYEQYF.

This clone has only one observation. The chain uses TRBV14 and TRBJ2-2; D not resolved. Per germline, CDR1 SGHDN and CDR2 FVKESK. V lost 1 base and J lost 7, with 7 bases in between. CDR3 length: 13 residues. CDR3 region: CASSQVRNGELFF. Here the CDR3 DNA reads TGTGCCAGCAGCCAAGTCCGAAACGGGGAGCTGTTTTTT.

The chain links TRBV7-2 to TRBJ2-3, with D tentatively TRBD2 (6 bases). Germline V gene data show CDR1 as SGHTA and CDR2 as FQGNSA. V was clipped by 1 base and J by 2 bases, with 10 bases between them. CDR3 length: 15 residues. The CDR3 region is CASSLVASDTDTQYF. CDR3 in DNA: TGTGCCAGCAGCTTAGTGGCTAGCGACACAGATACGCAGTATTTT. The whole variable domain, remainder taken from reference TRBV7-2 and TRBJ2-3, is GAGVSQSPSNKVTEKGKDVELRCDPISGHTALYWYRQSLGQGLEFLIYFQGNSAPDKSGLPSDRFSAERTGGSVSTLTIQRTQQEDSAVYLCASSLVASDTDTQYFGPGTRLTVL.

As DNA, the CDR3 is TGCGCCAGCAGCATGGGACAGGGGGCGATCTCCTACGAGCAGTACTTC. As protein: CASSMGQGAISYEQYF. The chain has TRBV5-1 and TRBJ2-7, with 12 nucleotides matching TRBD1. With 4 bases clipped from V and 0 bases from J, the junction kept 5 bases outside the gene matches. This CDR3 is built from 16 residues. Looked up from germline, CDR1 is SGHRS and CDR2 is YFSETQ.

The CDR3 is CASSEDRLEKLFF. In nucleotides, the CDR3 is TGTGCCAGCAGTGAAGATCGGTTGGAAAAACTGTTTTTT. V is TRBV2 and J is TRBJ1-4, with D hard to call. CDR1 and CDR2 from the germline V gene are SNHLY and FYNNEI. V was cut by 1 base and J by 8 bases, with 8 bases left in between. The CDR3 spans 13 residues.

This chain uses TRBV5-6 with TRBJ2-1, with 7 bases identical to TRBD1. The CDR3 runs to 16 residues. Germline V CDR1 and CDR2: SGHDT, YYEEEE. With V trimmed by 4 bases and J by 4 bases, 11 bases remained unmatched. The CDR3 is CASSAPQGVGYNEQFF. The CDR3 nucleotides are TGTGCCAGCAGCGCGCCGCAGGGGGTGGGATACAATGAGCAGTTCTTC.

This chain links TRBV6-5 with TRBJ1-6; 8 bases are shared with TRBD1. The CDR3 contains 13 residues. Germline V lookup: CDR1 MNHEY, CDR2 SVGAGI. V shed 8 bases, J shed 6 bases, and the junction held 3 bases outside the gene matches. CDR3 region: CASADRGNSPLHF. In DNA, the CDR3 is TGTGCCAGCGCTGACAGGGGTAATTCACCCCTCCACTTT.

The chain links TRBV7-8 to TRBJ2-1; D gene ambiguous. The V end lost 2 bases, the J end lost 9 bases, and 8 bases lay between the germline ends. This CDR3 region has 12 residues. CDR1 and CDR2 (germline): SGHVS, FQNEAQ. The CDR3 protein is CASSLPLSEQFF. CDR3 bases: TGTGCCAGCAGCTTACCCCTGAGTGAGCAGTTCTTC.

This clone was picked up one time. The chain joins TRBV6-1 to TRBJ2-2; 9 nucleotides align to TRBD1. The junction had 6 bases not matched to a gene; V was cut back by 4 bases and J by 6 bases. CDR3 length: 15 amino acids. In germline, CDR1 is MNHNS, CDR2 SASEGT. The CDR3 sequence: CASSGGTGWAGELFF. As DNA, the CDR3 is TGTGCCAGCAGTGGCGGGACAGGGTGGGCCGGGGAGCTGTTTTTT.

The chain employs TRBV2 and TRBJ1-4; D is undetermined. This CDR3 comprises 14 residues. From germline, CDR1 is SNHLY and CDR2 FYNNEI. Trimming removed 8 bases at V and 8 bases at J, with 18 bases between. For the CDR3, the DNA is TGTGCCAGCCTAGGTCGGACCCTGGGGGAAAAACTGTTTTTT. It codes for CASLGRTLGEKLFF.

The chain joins TRBV4-3 to TRBJ1-1; TRBD1 aligns across 9 bases. CDR1 and CDR2 from the germline V gene are LGHNA and YSLEER. V dropped 0 bases and J dropped 4; count of bases not matched to a gene: 6. The CDR3 is 16 amino acids. CDR3 coding DNA: TGCGCCAGCAGCCAAGATGGGACAGGGAGGGGCACTGAAGCTTTCTTT. Amino acid sequence: CASSQDGTGRGTEAFF.

The count of this clone is one. J is TRBJ2-1 and V is TRBV7-9, with D perhaps given as TRBD1 or TRBD2 (5 bases each). Germline loops: CDR1 SEHNR, CDR2 FQNEAQ (reference sequence). Trimming removed 5 bases at V and 9 bases at J, with 20 bases between. This CDR3 has 15 residues. The CDR3 bases are TGTGCCAGCAGCCCAGAGGGACCGGGAAGGAGTGAGCAGTTCTTC. This gives the protein CASSPEGPGRSEQFF. Drawing the rest from reference TRBV7-9 and TRBJ2-1, the complete variable domain is DTGVSQNPRHKITKRGQNVTFRCDPISEHNRLYWYRQTLGQGPEFLTYFQNEAQLEKSRLLSDRFSAERPKGSFSTLEIQRTEQGDSAMYLCASSPEGPGRSEQFFGPGTRLTVL.

The chain combines TRBV4-2 with TRBJ2-3; D gene ambiguous. This CDR3 has 15 amino acids. V was trimmed by 2 bases and J by 5 bases, leaving 14 bases between them. Germline V lookup: CDR1 LGHNA, CDR2 YNFKEQ. The CDR3 DNA sequence: TGTGCCAGCAGCCAACAAAAGGCCAGAGGAGATACGCAGTATTTT. Residues: CASSQQKARGDTQYF.

The chain joins TRBV9 to TRBJ2-1; tentatively, D is TRBD2 (6 bases). The V gene's germline CDR1 is SGDLS and CDR2 YYNGEE. The CDR3 spans 14 residues. Deletions cut 2 bases from V and 0 bases from J, with 6 bases between. This CDR3 reads CASSVGGSYNEQFF. The CDR3 region has the DNA TGTGCCAGCAGCGTGGGGGGCTCCTACAATGAGCAGTTCTTC.

The chain joins TRBV2 to TRBJ2-5, with 10 positions matching TRBD2. The trim removed 10 bases at V and 5 bases at J, leaving 7 bases unmatched. CDR3 size: 13 residues. The germline V gene has CDR1 SNHLY and CDR2 FYNNEI. The CDR3 sequence is CATSGGAFETQYF. CDR3 in DNA: TGTGCCACCAGCGGGGGGGCTTTTGAGACCCAGTACTTC.

This clone was recorded only once. The chain uses TRBV2 and TRBJ2-7, with D possibly TRBD2 on 6 matching bases. V lost 2 bases to trimming and J lost 7 bases, with 12 bases between them. This CDR3 contains 13 residues. Germline V CDR1 and CDR2: SNHLY, FYNNEI. CDR3 bases: TGTGCCAGCAGTGAACTGGCTGCGGGGGAGCAGTACTTC. Translation gives CASSELAAGEQYF. Together with reference TRBV2 and TRBJ2-7, the CDR3 gives the full variable domain: EPEVTQTPSHQVTQMGQEVILRCVPISNHLYFYWYRQILGQKVEFLVSFYNNEISEKSEIFDDQFSVERPDGSNFTLKIRSTKLEDSAMYFCASSELAAGEQYFGPGTRLTVT.

As regards this clone: An end of the junction does not agree with germline; a read error may underlie this. This chain links TRBV7-7 with TRBJ2-7; TRBD2 matches at 8 bases. The CDR3 loop spans 13 amino acids. CDR1 is SSHAT and CDR2 is FNYEAQ in the germline V gene (reference sequence). CDR3 sequence: CASSLALADEQYF. The CDR3 bases are TGTGCTAGCAGCTTAGCACTAGCGGACGAGCAGTACTTC. The full variable domain, with the rest looked up from reference TRBV7-7 and TRBJ2-7, is GAGVSQSPRYKVTKRGQDVTLRCDPISSHATLYWYQQALGQGPEFLTYFNYEAQPDKSGLPSDRFSAERPEGSISTLTIQRTEQRDSAMYRCASSLALADEQYFGPGTRLTVT.

In DNA form, the CDR3 reads TGTGCCAGCAGTGGGACCGCAGATCAGCCCCAGCATTTT. It yields the protein CASSGTADQPQHF. The V gene is TRBV2, the J gene TRBJ1-5, with D unclear. The CDR3 consists of 13 residues. V lost 4 bases and J lost 5, with 9 bases in between. Germline loops: CDR1 SNHLY, CDR2 FYNNEI.

There are a few counts of this clone. This chain joins TRBV9 and TRBJ2-7, with 10 positions matching TRBD2. The germline gives CDR1 SGDLS, CDR2 YYNGEE. The CDR3 sequence is 14 residues long. The V and J ends lost 4 bases and 8 bases, in that order; junction bases with no gene match: 9. In nucleotides, the CDR3 is TGTGCCAGCAGCCCCAGCGGGACTAGCGCCCAGCAGTACTTC. Translation: CASSPSGTSAQQYF.

This rearrangement joins TRBV5-6 to TRBJ2-7; maybe TRBD2 (5 bases). Germline values: CDR1 SGHDT, CDR2 YYEEEE. The CDR3 runs 17 residues. V dropped 6 bases and J dropped 3 bases, with 25 bases sitting between them. The DNA for the CDR3 is TGTGCCAGCACCGATTTCGTACGGACGGAGGATTACTACGAGCAGTACTTC. This gives the protein CASTDFVRTEDYYEQYF.

This clone was picked up one time. The rearrangement joins TRBV9 to TRBJ2-6; maybe TRBD1 (7 bases). CDR1 SGDLS and CDR2 YYNGEE come from the germline V gene. The CDR3 loop spans 17 amino acids. V was pared by 0 bases and J by 4 bases, with 14 bases between. The CDR3 region has the DNA TGTGCCAGCAGCGTAGGTGGCAGGGGGGAAGGGGCCAACGTCCTGACTTTC. Protein product: CASSVGGRGEGANVLTF. Using reference TRBV9 and TRBJ2-6 for the parts outside the CDR3, the full variable domain is DSGVTQTPKHLITATGQRVTLRCSPRSGDLSVYWYQQSLDQGLQFLIQYYNGEERAKGNILERFSAQQFPDLHSELNLSSLELGDSALYFCASSVGGRGEGANVLTFGAGSRLTVL.

The chain couples TRBV30 to TRBJ2-5, with TRBD1 matching 8 bases. CDR1 is GTSNPN and CDR2 is SVGIG in the germline V gene (reference sequence). V trimming: 1 base; J trimming: 7 bases; junction bases outside the gene matches: 8. The CDR3 is made up of 14 amino acids. CDR3: CAWSGGRGRGTQYF. DNA for the CDR3: TGTGCCTGGAGTGGTGGCAGGGGGCGGGGGACCCAGTACTTC.

Worth noting for this clone: An end of the junction does not agree with germline; a read error may underlie this. The J gene is TRBJ2-5, the V gene TRBV7-7, with 9 nucleotides matching TRBD2. This CDR3 contains 16 residues. Germline lookup yields CDR1 SSHAT and CDR2 FNYEAQ (reference sequence). CDR3 DNA sequence: TGTGCTAGCAGCTTAGCTGGTAGCGGGGGAGGGGAGACCCAGTACTTC. Amino acid sequence: CASSLAGSGGGETQYF.

J is TRBJ1-3 and V is TRBV6-4, with TRBD1 as a possible D gene (6 bases). The CDR3 contains 18 residues. V was cut by 4 bases and J by 4 bases, with 23 bases left in between. Germline values: CDR1 MRHNA, CDR2 SNTAGT. CDR3 sequence reads: CASSVISYPGHPGNTIYF. The CDR3 nucleotides are TGTGCCAGCAGTGTTATCTCCTATCCGGGACACCCGGGAAACACCATATATTTT.